This T cell receptor beta chain comes out of a study of glioma-infiltrating T cells after dendritic cell vaccination. Study information: Between the early 2000s and the early 2010s, patients got autologous tumor lysate-pulsed dendritic cell vaccines. Monocyte-derived dendritic cells, cultured approximately seven days with IL-4 and GM-CSF, were pulsed with autologous tumor lysate.

CDR1 MNHNS and CDR2 SASEGT come from the germline V gene. Trimming removed 5 bases from V and 0 bases from J, with 10 bases in between. There are 15 residues in the CDR3. Input was 2 ug genomic DNA, or all available if less. Sequencing was performed with immunoSEQ multiplex PCR; in TCRdb, only in-frame clones are kept and a portion is missing. Of about 73,000 clones listed, about four fifths are singletons. Regarding this clone: Antigen unknown.

Whole-study results and caveats: Longer survival after dendritic cell vaccination followed higher pretreatment TIL content.

The TCR sequence derives from a human donor with glioblastoma. The source material was blood, sampled before dendritic cell vaccination. The chain recombines TRBV6-1 with TRBJ2-2; possibly TRBD2 for D (5 bases). CDR3 nucleotides: TGTGCCAGCAGTTTAGTGGGAGCGAACACCGGGGAGCTGTTTTTT. It yields the protein CASSLVGANTGELFF.